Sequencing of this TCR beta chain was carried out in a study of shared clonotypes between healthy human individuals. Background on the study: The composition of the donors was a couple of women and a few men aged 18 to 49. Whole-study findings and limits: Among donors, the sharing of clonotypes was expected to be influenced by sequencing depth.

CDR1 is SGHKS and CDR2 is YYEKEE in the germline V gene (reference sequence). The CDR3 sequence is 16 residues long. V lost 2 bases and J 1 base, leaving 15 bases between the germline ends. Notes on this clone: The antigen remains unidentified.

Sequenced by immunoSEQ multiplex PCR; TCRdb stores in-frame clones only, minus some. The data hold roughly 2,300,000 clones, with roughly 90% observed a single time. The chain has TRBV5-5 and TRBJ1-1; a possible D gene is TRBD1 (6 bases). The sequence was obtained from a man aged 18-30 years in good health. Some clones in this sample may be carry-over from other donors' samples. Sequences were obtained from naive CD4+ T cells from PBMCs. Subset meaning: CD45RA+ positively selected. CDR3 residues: CASSFRPGEGNTEAFF. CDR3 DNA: TGTGCCAGCAGCTTTAGGCCAGGGGAAGGGAACACTGAAGCTTTCTTT.